One and the same sample provided the 14 T cell receptor beta chains below, sequenced in a study of T cell clonotyping in hematopoietic cell transplantation. Produced via immunoSEQ multiplex PCR; TCRdb's table is partial and in-frame only. Of 13,000 or so clones listed, 92% are singletons. The sequencing used PBMCs, collected 100 days after allogeneic stem cell transplant. The receptors stem from a female patient between 50 and 60 years old who had an allogeneic stem cell transplant from an unrelated donor, so the T cells may come from the graft donor. Some clones in this sample may be carry-over from other donors' samples.

The CDR3 DNA sequence: TGTGCCAGCCGTACTTTGGGAGGCTACACCTTC. Residues: CASRTLGGYTF. The genes are TRBV27 and TRBJ1-2; D is unresolved. CDR3 size: 11 residues. Germline CDR1 and CDR2: MNHEY and SMNVEV (reference sequence). V lost 8 bases, J lost 8 bases, and 12 bases lay in between.

This clone was seen only once. The chain links TRBV6-6 to TRBJ2-1; weak D call: TRBD1 (5 bases). The CDR3 spans 13 residues. V lost 6 bases and J lost 3, with 9 bases in between. Per germline, CDR1 MNHNY and CDR2 SVGAGI (reference sequence). CDR3 residues: CASSRDSYNEQFF. CDR3 nucleotide sequence: TGTGCCAGCAGCCGAGACAGCTACAATGAGCAGTTCTTC.

The chain couples TRBV4-1 to TRBJ2-2, with D possibly matching TRBD2 (5 bases). The V gene's germline CDR1 is MGHRA and CDR2 YSYEKL. There are 16 residues in the CDR3. Trimming shortened V by 1 base and J by 7 bases, and 16 bases separated the two germline ends. The CDR3: CASSQVVVLRGGELFF. The CDR3 region has the DNA TGCGCCAGCAGCCAAGTTGTGGTCCTCCGGGGCGGGGAGCTGTTTTTT.

The genes are TRBV7-2 and TRBJ2-2; 7 bases match TRBD2. This CDR3 is built from 15 residues. Unmatched junction bases numbered 9, after V lost 5 bases and J lost 6 bases. CDR1 is SGHTA, CDR2 FQGNSA, per germline. CDR3 protein: CASSPLARGAGELFF. CDR3 nucleotide sequence: TGTGCCAGCAGCCCCTTAGCTCGGGGGGCCGGGGAGCTGTTTTTT.

This chain uses TRBV7-9 with TRBJ2-7; D unclear. There are 12 residues in the CDR3. Germline values: CDR1 SEHNR, CDR2 FQNEAQ (reference sequence). Trimming took 1 base from V and 2 from J, leaving 3 bases between them. The CDR3 reads CASSLETYEQYF. The CDR3 coding sequence is TGTGCCAGCAGCTTAGAGACCTACGAGCAGTACTTC.

This chain links TRBV5-1 with TRBJ1-4; unclear D gene. Germline loops: CDR1 SGHRS, CDR2 YFSETQ. This CDR3 spans 16 amino acids. Trimming took 0 bases from V and 4 from J, leaving 13 bases between them. CDR3 loop: CASSLGVDFGNEKLFF. CDR3 nucleotide sequence: TGCGCCAGCAGCTTGGGTGTGGACTTCGGTAATGAAAAACTGTTTTTT.

V usage is TRBV6-6 and J usage is TRBJ1-4; no reliable D call. The ends were cut back, 8 bases at V and 0 bases at J, with 16 bases in the middle. Germline-derived CDR1 and CDR2 are MNHNY and SVGAGI (reference sequence). The CDR3 is made up of 16 amino acids. The CDR3: CASANSIPATNEKLFF. The DNA of the CDR3 is TGTGCCAGCGCGAACAGCATACCCGCAACTAATGAAAAACTGTTTTTT.

A remark on this clone: The same CDR3 can be traced to other DNA sequences in this sample. The V gene is TRBV11-2, the J gene TRBJ2-7; D remains ambiguous. Deletions cut 4 bases from V and 2 bases from J, with 6 bases between. CDR3 length equals 12 residues. The germline V gene encodes CDR1 SGHAT and CDR2 FQNNGV. This CDR3 is CASSSRPYEQYF. The CDR3, as DNA: TGTGCCAGCAGCTCTAGACCCTACGAGCAGTACTTC. Full variable domain (outside the CDR3, taken from reference TRBV11-2 and TRBJ2-7): EAGVAQSPRYKIIEKRQSVAFWCNPISGHATLYWYQQILGQGPKLLIQFQNNGVVDDSQLPKDRFSAERLKGVDSTLKIQPAKLEDSAVYLCASSSRPYEQYFGPGTRLTVT.

The genes are TRBV4-1 and TRBJ1-2, with D unclear. CDR3 size: 13 residues. Trimming left V 2 bases short and J 3 bases short, with 7 bases between. CDR1 and CDR2 (germline): MGHRA, YSYEKL. DNA for the CDR3: TGCGCCAGCAGCCAAACCGGGGACTATGGCTACACCTTC. It codes for CASSQTGDYGYTF.

The chain uses TRBV28 and TRBJ1-1; D may be TRBD1 (5 bases). The V and J ends lost 7 bases and 11 bases respectively, with 20 bases between them. Germline CDR1 and CDR2: MDHEN and SYDVKM. The CDR3 length is 13 residues. CDR3 in amino acids: CASTLNRGRTAFF. CDR3 in DNA: TGTGCCAGCACCCTCAACCGGGGCCGGACGGCTTTCTTT.

The chain carries TRBV7-7 and TRBJ2-3, with no clear D. CDR1 and CDR2 from the germline V gene are SSHAT and FNYEAQ (reference sequence). This CDR3 contains 12 residues. V was shortened by 5 bases and J by 9 bases, with 12 bases between the two germline ends. The CDR3 bases are TGTGCCAGCAGCCCCGATCGAAGCACGCAGTATTTT. It yields the protein CASSPDRSTQYF.

V and J are TRBV5-4 and TRBJ1-1, with D tentatively TRBD1 (5 bases). Germline lookup yields CDR1 SGHNT and CDR2 YYREEE (reference sequence). CDR3 length: 15 residues. V was cut by 0 bases and J by 6 bases, with 15 bases left in between. The CDR3 loop reads CASSLAGWGASEAFF. CDR3 in DNA: TGTGCCAGCAGCTTGGCTGGGTGGGGCGCTTCTGAAGCTTTCTTT. Using reference TRBV5-4 and TRBJ1-1 for the parts outside the CDR3, the full variable domain is ETGVTQSPTHLIKTRGQQVTLRCSSQSGHNTVSWYQQALGQGPQFIFQYYREEENGRGNFPPRFSGLQFPNYSSELNVNALELDDSALYLCASSLAGWGASEAFFGQGTRLTVV.

The J gene is TRBJ1-1, the V gene TRBV19; TRBD1 is a possible D gene (5 bases). V was clipped by 7 bases and J by 1 base, with 13 bases between them. CDR3 length: 14 residues. Germline loops: CDR1 LNHDA, CDR2 SQIVND (reference sequence). The CDR3 loop is CASNPGTENTEAFF. In DNA form, the CDR3 reads TGTGCCAGTAACCCCGGGACGGAGAACACTGAAGCTTTCTTT.

In nucleotides, the CDR3 is TGCGCCAGCAGCCAGTCCTACGGGGGGGCGGGGGCCTACAATGAGCAGTTCTTC. Its translation: CASSQSYGGAGAYNEQFF. The genes are TRBV4-3 and TRBJ2-1; TRBD2 matches 8 bases. V gave up 3 bases and J gave up 2 bases; unmatched junction bases: 12. This CDR3 has 18 amino acids. Germline CDR1 and CDR2: LGHNA and YSLEER.